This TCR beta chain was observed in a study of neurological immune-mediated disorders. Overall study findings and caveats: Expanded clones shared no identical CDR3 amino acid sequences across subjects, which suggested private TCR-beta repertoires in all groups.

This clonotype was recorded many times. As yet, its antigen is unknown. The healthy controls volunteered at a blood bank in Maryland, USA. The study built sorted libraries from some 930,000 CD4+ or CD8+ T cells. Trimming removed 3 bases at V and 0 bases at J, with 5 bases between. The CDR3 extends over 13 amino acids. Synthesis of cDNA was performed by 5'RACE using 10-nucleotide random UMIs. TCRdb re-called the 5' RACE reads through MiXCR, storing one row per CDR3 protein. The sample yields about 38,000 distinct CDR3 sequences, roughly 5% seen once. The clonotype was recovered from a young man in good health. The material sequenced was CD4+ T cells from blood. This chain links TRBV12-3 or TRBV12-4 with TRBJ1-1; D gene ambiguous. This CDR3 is CASSFTVNTEAFF. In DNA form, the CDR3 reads TGTGCCAGCAGTTTTACGGTGAACACTGAAGCTTTCTTT.